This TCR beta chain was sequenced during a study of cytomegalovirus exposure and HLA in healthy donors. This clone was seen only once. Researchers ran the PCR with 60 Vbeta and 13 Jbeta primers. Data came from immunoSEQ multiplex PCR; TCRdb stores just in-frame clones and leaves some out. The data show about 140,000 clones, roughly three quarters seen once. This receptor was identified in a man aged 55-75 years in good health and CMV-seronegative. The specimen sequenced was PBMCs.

The CDR3 DNA reads TGCGCCAGCAGCTCCCGGTGGGAGGGGCATAACGGGGCCAACGTCCTGACTTTC. It encodes CASSSRWEGHNGANVLTF. This rearrangement joins TRBV4-3 to TRBJ2-6; 7 bases are shared with TRBD2. Germline CDR1 reads LGHNA; CDR2 reads YSLEER. The trim removed 5 bases at V and 4 bases at J, leaving 14 bases unmatched. The CDR3 totals 18 residues.